The 16 T cell receptor beta chains reported below all come from one sample, sequenced in a study of T cell responses to AZD1222 COVID-19 vaccine listed by TCRdb under 2021. Sample time point, as interpreted from the label and publication: baseline before first vaccination. Library prep was done by the immunoSEQ multiplex PCR assay. In its TCRdb copy, this immuneACCESS table keeps in-frame sequences only and misses some clones. Where compared with another copy, unresolved V genes explain less than half of these, and the others have no known cause. Recorded for this sample are 90,000 to 120,000 clones; around nine tenths of them occurred a single time. In total, the top ten clones hold 3% to 3.5% of the sample. Source: peripheral blood, taken on day 0 of AZD1222 vaccination. These receptors came from an adult in good health.

The rearrangement uses TRBV5-5 and TRBJ1-4, with 8 bases matching TRBD1. The CDR3 contains 15 residues. Trimming at V came to 4 bases and at J to 7 bases, leaving 9 bases not matched to a gene. CDR1 is SGHKS and CDR2 is YYEKEE in the germline V gene (reference sequence). CDR3 in amino acids: CASSGGTGGGEKLFF. CDR3 DNA: TGTGCCAGCAGCGGGGGGACAGGTGGTGGTGAAAAACTGTTTTTT.

The genes are TRBV19 and TRBJ1-2; 8 nucleotides agree with TRBD1. CDR3 length: 15 residues. Germline values: CDR1 LNHDA, CDR2 SQIVND (reference sequence). With V trimmed by 5 bases and J by 4 bases, 9 bases remained unmatched. The CDR3 is CASSPNSDRGYGYTF. The CDR3 DNA follows: TGTGCCAGTAGTCCAAACTCAGACAGGGGCTATGGCTACACCTTC.

The chain joins TRBV4-2 to TRBJ2-7, with 8 bases lining up with TRBD2. The CDR3 has 16 residues. V dropped 0 bases and J dropped 2; count of bases not matched to a gene: 6. Per the germline V gene, CDR1 is LGHNA and CDR2 is YNFKEQ. This CDR3 reads CASSQDISGKPYEQYF. The CDR3 DNA is TGTGCCAGCAGCCAAGATATTAGCGGGAAACCCTACGAGCAGTACTTC.

V usage is TRBV5-6 and J usage is TRBJ2-7, with TRBD1 matching over 11 bases. The V gene end was trimmed by 3 bases and the J gene end by 3 bases; junction bases not matched to a gene: 8. CDR3 length: 16 amino acids. CDR1 and CDR2 from the germline V gene are SGHDT and YYEEEE. The CDR3 coding sequence is TGTGCCAGCAGCTGGGGGACCGGGACAGGGGGCTACGAGCAGTACTTC. It yields the protein CASSWGTGTGGYEQYF.

This rearrangement joins TRBV6-5 to TRBJ2-7; tentative D call: TRBD1 (6 bases). This CDR3 spans 14 amino acids. Germline values: CDR1 MNHEY, CDR2 SVGAGI. V lost 4 bases and J lost 7, with 17 bases in between. DNA of the CDR3: TGTGCCAGCAGTTCCCTCCGAGGGGGTGGAGAGCAGTACTTC. Encoded protein: CASSSLRGGGEQYF.

The V and J genes are TRBV29-1 and TRBJ2-5; 7 nucleotides line up with TRBD2. The CDR3 is 13 residues long. The V gene end was trimmed by 0 bases and the J gene end by 5 bases; junction bases not matched to a gene: 3. Germline CDR1 reads SQVTM; CDR2 reads ANQGSEA. CDR3 sequence: CSVEDSGGETQYF. For the CDR3, the DNA is TGCAGCGTTGAAGATTCGGGAGGTGAGACCCAGTACTTC.

V usage is TRBV6-5 and J usage is TRBJ2-3; 9 bases are a match to TRBD1. With V trimmed by 9 bases and J by 2 bases, 3 bases remained unmatched. CDR1 and CDR2 from the germline V gene are MNHEY and SVGAGI. The CDR3 covers 13 residues. CDR3 sequence reads: CASRTGATDTQYF. CDR3 nucleotides: TGTGCCAGTCGGACAGGGGCCACAGATACGCAGTATTTT.

The chain couples TRBV24-1 to TRBJ1-6, with D perhaps matching TRBD1 (6 bases). The CDR3 spans 14 residues. V was pared by 3 bases and J by 8 bases, with 10 bases between. Per the germline V gene, CDR1 is KGHDR and CDR2 is SFDVKD. CDR3 protein: CATSDTGYDSPLHF. As DNA, the CDR3 is TGTGCCACCAGTGATACAGGGTATGATTCACCCCTCCACTTT.

The genes are TRBV6-5 and TRBJ1-1; the D gene is possibly TRBD1 (5 bases). CDR3 length: 15 residues. The V gene's germline CDR1 is MNHEY and CDR2 SVGAGI. Between the trimmed V and J ends, which lost 6 bases and 3 bases, there was a span of 17 bases. The CDR3 region is CASSPAWGRDTEAFF. CDR3 sequence (DNA): TGTGCCAGCAGCCCCGCTTGGGGCAGGGACACTGAAGCTTTCTTT.

This chain connects TRBV19 to TRBJ1-5; the D is unclear. The CDR3 spans 16 residues. Per germline, CDR1 LNHDA and CDR2 SQIVND (reference sequence). V lost 6 bases to trimming and J lost 0 bases, with 15 bases between them. The CDR3 coding sequence is TGTGCCAGTAGCCCGCCATTACTTAATAGCAATCAGCCCCAGCATTTT. This translates into CASSPPLLNSNQPQHF.

Details on this clone: The same CDR3 can be traced to other DNA sequences in this sample. The chain recombines TRBV7-9 with TRBJ1-2; D is possibly TRBD1 (6 bases). There are 13 residues in the CDR3. With 1 base removed from V and 4 bases from J, the gap between germline ends came to 7 bases. Per germline, CDR1 SEHNR and CDR2 FQNEAQ (reference sequence). DNA for the CDR3: TGTGCCAGCAGCTTAGGGGGGCCCTATGGCTACACCTTC. Its protein product is CASSLGGPYGYTF.

Only one count was recorded for this clone. The gene calls are TRBV2 and TRBJ1-2, with 7 nucleotides matching TRBD1. The germline V gene has CDR1 SNHLY and CDR2 FYNNEI. The CDR3 spans 15 residues. The trim removed 3 bases at V and 7 bases at J, leaving 11 bases unmatched. The chain's CDR3 is CASSETTTGLSGYTF. As DNA, the CDR3 is TGTGCCAGCAGTGAGACTACGACAGGGCTGAGTGGCTACACCTTC.

The chain recombines TRBV27 with TRBJ1-1, with D perhaps TRBD1 (5 bases). The CDR3 length is 14 residues. The V gene's germline CDR1 is MNHEY and CDR2 SMNVEV (reference sequence). V lost 6 bases to trimming and J lost 1 base, with 12 bases between them. CDR3 nucleotide sequence: TGTGCCAGCAGGTTGAACGGGGGGAACACTGAAGCTTTCTTT. As protein: CASRLNGGNTEAFF.

The chain joins TRBV19 to TRBJ2-7; 9 nucleotides agree with TRBD1. The CDR3 consists of 14 residues. V shed 4 bases, J shed 2 bases, and the junction held 3 bases outside the gene matches. From germline, CDR1 is LNHDA and CDR2 SQIVND (reference sequence). The CDR3 bases are TGTGCCAGTAGTACGGGACAGGGCCCCTACGAGCAGTACTTC. Translating gives CASSTGQGPYEQYF.

The V and J genes are TRBV21-1 and TRBJ1-6; the tabulated D call, TRBD1, remains unverified against the DNA. TRBV21-1 is a pseudogene locus. This CDR3 contains 16 residues. The CDR3 sequence is CASTEQGAGSNSPLHF. The CDR3 bases are TGTGCCAGCACCGAGCAAGGCGCAGGGTCGAATTCACCCCTCCACTTT.

This clone was counted a single time. The chain is built from TRBV25-1 and TRBJ1-6, with 10 bases lining up with TRBD1. Germline trimming cut 1 base from V and 8 bases from J; bases unmatched to any gene: 5. Germline CDR1 is MGHDK and CDR2 is SYGVNS. This CDR3 region has 16 residues. CDR3 in amino acids: CASSEWGQGIHSPLHF. CDR3 DNA: TGTGCCAGCAGTGAATGGGGACAGGGGATTCATTCACCCCTCCACTTT. Complete variable domain (other parts from reference TRBV25-1 and TRBJ1-6): EADIYQTPRYLVIGTGKKITLECSQTMGHDKMYWYQQDPGMELHLIHYSYGVNSTEKGDLSSESTVSRIRTEHFPLTLESARPSHTSQYLCASSEWGQGIHSPLHFGNGTRLTVT.